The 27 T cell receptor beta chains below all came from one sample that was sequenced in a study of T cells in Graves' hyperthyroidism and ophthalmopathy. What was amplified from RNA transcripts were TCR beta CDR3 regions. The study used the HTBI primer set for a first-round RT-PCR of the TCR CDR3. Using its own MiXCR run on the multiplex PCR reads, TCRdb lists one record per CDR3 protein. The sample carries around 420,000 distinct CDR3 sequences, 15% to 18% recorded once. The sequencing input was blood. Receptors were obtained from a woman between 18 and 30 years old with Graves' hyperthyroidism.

The CDR3, as DNA: TGCAGCGCCGCAGGGGGTAACTATGGCTACACCTTC. As protein: CSAAGGNYGYTF. V usage is TRBV29-1 and J usage is TRBJ1-2; 7 nucleotides align to TRBD1. The germline V gene has CDR1 SQVTM and CDR2 ANQGSEA. With V trimmed by 7 bases and J by 1 base, 3 bases remained unmatched. The CDR3 has 12 residues. The entire variable domain, with the rest obtained from reference TRBV29-1 and TRBJ1-2, is as follows: SAVISQKPSRDICQRGTSLTIQCQVDSQVTMMFWYRQQPGQSLTLIATANQGSEATYESGFVIDKFPISRPNLTFSTLTVSNMSPEDSSIYLCSAAGGNYGYTFGSGTRLTVV.

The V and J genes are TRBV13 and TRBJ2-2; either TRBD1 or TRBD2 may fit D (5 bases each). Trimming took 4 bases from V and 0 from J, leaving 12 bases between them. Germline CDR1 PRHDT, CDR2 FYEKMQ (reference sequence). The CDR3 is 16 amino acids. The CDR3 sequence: CASSSRRDANTGELFF. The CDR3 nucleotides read TGTGCCAGCAGCTCGCGACGGGACGCGAACACCGGGGAGCTGTTTTTT.

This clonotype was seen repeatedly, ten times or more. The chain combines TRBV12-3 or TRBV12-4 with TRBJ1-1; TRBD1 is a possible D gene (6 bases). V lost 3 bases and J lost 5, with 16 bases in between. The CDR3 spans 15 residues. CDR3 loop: CASSFGGGAGTEAFF. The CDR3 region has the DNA TGTGCCAGCAGTTTTGGGGGGGGCGCAGGTACTGAAGCTTTCTTT.

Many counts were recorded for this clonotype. CDR3 coding DNA: TGTGCCAGCATCCCAGGGGATCCGAACACCGGGGAGCTGTTTTTT. Encoded protein: CASIPGDPNTGELFF. The rearrangement links TRBV5-5 to TRBJ2-2; tentatively, D is TRBD1 (6 bases). Germline V gene lookup returns CDR1 SGHKS and CDR2 YYEKEE (reference sequence). V was pared by 6 bases and J by 0 bases, with 12 bases between. CDR3 size: 15 residues.

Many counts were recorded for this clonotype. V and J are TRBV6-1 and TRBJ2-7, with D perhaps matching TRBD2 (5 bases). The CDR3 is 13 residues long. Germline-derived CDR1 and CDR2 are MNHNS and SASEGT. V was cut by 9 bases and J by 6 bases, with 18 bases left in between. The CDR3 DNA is TGTGCCAGTCAGCCGGGGTATCTCCGCGAGCAGTACTTC. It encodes CASQPGYLREQYF.

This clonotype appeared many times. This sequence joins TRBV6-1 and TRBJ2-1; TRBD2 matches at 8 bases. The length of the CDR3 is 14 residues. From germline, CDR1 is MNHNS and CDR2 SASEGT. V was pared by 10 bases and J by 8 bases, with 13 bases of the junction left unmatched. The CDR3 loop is CAISTREGWDEQFF. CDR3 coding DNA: TGTGCCATTTCTACCCGGGAGGGGTGGGATGAGCAGTTCTTC.

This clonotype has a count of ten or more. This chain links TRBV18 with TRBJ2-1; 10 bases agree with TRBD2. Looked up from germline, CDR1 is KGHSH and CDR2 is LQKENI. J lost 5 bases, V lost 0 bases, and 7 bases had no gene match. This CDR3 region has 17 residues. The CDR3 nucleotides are TGTGCCAGCTCACCACCGAATCTAGCGGGGGCCCACAATGAGCAGTTCTTC. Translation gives CASSPPNLAGAHNEQFF.

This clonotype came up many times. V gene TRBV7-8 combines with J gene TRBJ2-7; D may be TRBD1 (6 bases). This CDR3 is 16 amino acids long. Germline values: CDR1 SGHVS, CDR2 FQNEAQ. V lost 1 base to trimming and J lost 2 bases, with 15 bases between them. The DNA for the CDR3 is TGTGCCAGCAGCTTAGGAGGCCAGGGGTCTACCTACGAGCAGTACTTC. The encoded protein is CASSLGGQGSTYEQYF.

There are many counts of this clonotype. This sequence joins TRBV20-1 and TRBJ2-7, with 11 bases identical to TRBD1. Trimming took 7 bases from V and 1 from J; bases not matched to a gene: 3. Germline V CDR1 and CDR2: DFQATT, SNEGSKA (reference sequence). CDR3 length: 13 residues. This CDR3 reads CSVRDRGSYEQYF. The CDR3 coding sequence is TGCAGTGTCCGGGACAGGGGGTCCTACGAGCAGTACTTC.

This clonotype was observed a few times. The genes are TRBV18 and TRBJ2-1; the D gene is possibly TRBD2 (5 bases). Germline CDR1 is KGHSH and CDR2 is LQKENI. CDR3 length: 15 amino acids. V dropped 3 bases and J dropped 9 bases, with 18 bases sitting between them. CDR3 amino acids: CASSPSLLVRGEQFF. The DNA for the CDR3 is TGTGCCAGCTCACCTTCCTTACTAGTCCGTGGTGAGCAGTTCTTC.

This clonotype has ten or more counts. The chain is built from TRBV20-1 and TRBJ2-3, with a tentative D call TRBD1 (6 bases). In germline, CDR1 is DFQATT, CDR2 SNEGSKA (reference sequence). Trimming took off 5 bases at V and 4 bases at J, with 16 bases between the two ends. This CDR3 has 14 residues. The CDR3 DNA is TGCAGTGCTTTGGACAGCCTCTCCCCAGATACGCAGTATTTT. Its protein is CSALDSLSPDTQYF.

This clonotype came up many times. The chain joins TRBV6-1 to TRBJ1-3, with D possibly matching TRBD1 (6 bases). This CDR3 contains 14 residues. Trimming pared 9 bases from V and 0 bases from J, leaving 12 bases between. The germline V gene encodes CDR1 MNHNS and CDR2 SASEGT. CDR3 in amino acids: CASYRDSSGNTIYF. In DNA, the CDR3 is TGTGCCAGTTACAGGGATTCCTCTGGAAACACCATATATTTT.

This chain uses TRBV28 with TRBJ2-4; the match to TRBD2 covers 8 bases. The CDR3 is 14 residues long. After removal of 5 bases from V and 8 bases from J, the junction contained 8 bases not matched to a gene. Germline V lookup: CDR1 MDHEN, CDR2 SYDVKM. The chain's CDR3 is CASSEPAGGDIQYF. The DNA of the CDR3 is TGTGCCAGCAGTGAGCCGGCCGGGGGGGACATTCAGTACTTC.

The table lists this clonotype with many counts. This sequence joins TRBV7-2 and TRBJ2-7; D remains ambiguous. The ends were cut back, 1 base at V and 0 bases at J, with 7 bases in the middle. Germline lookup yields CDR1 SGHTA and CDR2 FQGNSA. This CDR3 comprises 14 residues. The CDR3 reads CASSLDWSSYEQYF. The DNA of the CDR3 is TGTGCCAGCAGCTTAGATTGGAGCTCCTACGAGCAGTACTTC.

CDR3 loop: CASSLGLGGPGNSPLHF. Here the CDR3 DNA reads TGTGCCAGCAGCTTGGGCCTCGGGGGACCGGGGAATTCACCCCTCCACTTT. The rearrangement joins TRBV5-8 to TRBJ1-6; D possibly corresponds to TRBD1 (5 bases). Germline loops: CDR1 SGHTS, CDR2 YDEGEE. The CDR3 covers 17 residues. V gave up 0 bases and J gave up 7 bases, with 17 bases separating them.

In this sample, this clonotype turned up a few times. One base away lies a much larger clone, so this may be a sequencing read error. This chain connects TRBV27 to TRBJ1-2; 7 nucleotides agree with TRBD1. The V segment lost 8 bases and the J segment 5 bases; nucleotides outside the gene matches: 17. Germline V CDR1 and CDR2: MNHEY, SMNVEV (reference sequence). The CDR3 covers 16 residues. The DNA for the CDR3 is TGTGCCAGCTGTACTGCCTGGACAGGAAGGCGGTATGGCTACACCTTC. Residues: CASCTAWTGRRYGYTF.

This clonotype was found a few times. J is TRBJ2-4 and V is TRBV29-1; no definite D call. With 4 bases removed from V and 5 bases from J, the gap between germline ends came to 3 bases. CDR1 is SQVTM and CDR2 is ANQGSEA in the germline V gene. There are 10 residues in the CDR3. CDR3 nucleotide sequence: TGCAGCGTTGTTGAAAACATTCAGTACTTC. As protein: CSVVENIQYF.

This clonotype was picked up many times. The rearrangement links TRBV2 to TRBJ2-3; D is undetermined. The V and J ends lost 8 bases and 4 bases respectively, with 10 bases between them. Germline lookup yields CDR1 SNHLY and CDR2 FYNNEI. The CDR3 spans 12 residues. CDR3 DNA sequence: TGTGCCAGCGGCGTCGGGTCAGATACGCAGTATTTT. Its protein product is CASGVGSDTQYF.

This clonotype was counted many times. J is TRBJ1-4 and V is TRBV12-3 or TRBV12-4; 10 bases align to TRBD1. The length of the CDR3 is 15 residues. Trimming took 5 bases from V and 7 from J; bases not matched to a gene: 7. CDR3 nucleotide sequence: TGTGCCAGCAGTCTCGGGACAGGGGATACTGAAAAACTGTTTTTT. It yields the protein CASSLGTGDTEKLFF.

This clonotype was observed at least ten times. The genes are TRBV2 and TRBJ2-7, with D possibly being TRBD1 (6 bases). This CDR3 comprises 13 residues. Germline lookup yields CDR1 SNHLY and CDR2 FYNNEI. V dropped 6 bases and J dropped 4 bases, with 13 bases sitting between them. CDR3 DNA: TGTGCCAGCAGAGAACAGGGCGAGTACGAGCAGTACTTC. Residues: CASREQGEYEQYF.

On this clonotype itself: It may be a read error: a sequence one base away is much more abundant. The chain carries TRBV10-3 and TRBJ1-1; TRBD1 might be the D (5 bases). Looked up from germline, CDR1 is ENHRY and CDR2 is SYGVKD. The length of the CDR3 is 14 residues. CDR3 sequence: CAISESGRATEALF. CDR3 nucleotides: TGTGCCATCAGTGAGTCGGGCAGGGCCACTGAAGCTCTCTTT.

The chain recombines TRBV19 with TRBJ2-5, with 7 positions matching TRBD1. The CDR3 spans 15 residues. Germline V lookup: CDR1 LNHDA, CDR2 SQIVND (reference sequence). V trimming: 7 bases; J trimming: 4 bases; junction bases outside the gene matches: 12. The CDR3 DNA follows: TGTGCCAGTAATGCCGGGACAGATGAAGGAGAGACCCAGTACTTC. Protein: CASNAGTDEGETQYF.

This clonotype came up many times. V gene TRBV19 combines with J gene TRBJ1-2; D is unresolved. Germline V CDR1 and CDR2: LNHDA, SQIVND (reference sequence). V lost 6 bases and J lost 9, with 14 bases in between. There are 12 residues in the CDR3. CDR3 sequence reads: CASRESRRRYTF. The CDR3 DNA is TGTGCCAGTAGGGAGTCCCGGAGGCGCTACACCTTC.

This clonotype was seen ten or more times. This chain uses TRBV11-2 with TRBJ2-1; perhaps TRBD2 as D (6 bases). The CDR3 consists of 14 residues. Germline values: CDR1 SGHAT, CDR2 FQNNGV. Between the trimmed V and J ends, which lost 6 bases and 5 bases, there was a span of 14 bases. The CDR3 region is CASSSPGLDNEQFF. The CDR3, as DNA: TGTGCCAGCAGTTCACCGGGACTCGACAATGAGCAGTTCTTC.

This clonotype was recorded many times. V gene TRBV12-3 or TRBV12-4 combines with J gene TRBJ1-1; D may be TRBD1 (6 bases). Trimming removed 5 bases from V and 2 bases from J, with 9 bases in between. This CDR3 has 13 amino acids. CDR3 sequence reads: CASSIRGNTEAFF. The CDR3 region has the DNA TGTGCCAGCAGTATCAGGGGTAACACTGAAGCTTTCTTT.

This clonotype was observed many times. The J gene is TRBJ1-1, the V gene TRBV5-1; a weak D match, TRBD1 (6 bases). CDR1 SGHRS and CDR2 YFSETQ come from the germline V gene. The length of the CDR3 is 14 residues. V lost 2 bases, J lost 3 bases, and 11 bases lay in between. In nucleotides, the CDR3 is TGCGCCAGCAGCTTTGGGACAATGCACACTGAAGCTTTCTTT. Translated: CASSFGTMHTEAFF.

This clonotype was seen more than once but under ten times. DNA of the CDR3: TGCAGTGCGAGACAGGCGAACACTGAAGCTTTCTTT. Translated, it gives CSARQANTEAFF. The V gene is TRBV20-1, the J gene TRBJ1-1, with TRBD1 as a possible D gene (6 bases). Deletions cut 6 bases from V and 1 base from J, with 9 bases between. The germline V gene encodes CDR1 DFQATT and CDR2 SNEGSKA (reference sequence). CDR3 length: 12 residues.